These 31 T cell receptor beta chains share one sample of origin, sequenced in a study of spatial heterogeneity in lung cancer. Documented time point: sample taken at primary tumor resection. These TCRs' antigens remain unknown. TCRdb re-called the 5' RACE reads through MiXCR, storing one row per CDR3 protein. This table has 7,500 to 10,000 distinct CDR3 sequences, roughly an eighth appearing once. Study-level results: In tumors, expanded intratumoral alpha and beta TCR counts tracked mutation counts.

Here the sequenced sample was lung tumor tissue, taken at surgery. These receptor sequences come from a male donor with early-stage non-small cell lung cancer.

The V call is TRBV10-3, the J call TRBJ1-1, with 7 nucleotides matching TRBD1. Losses at the gene ends were 6 bases for V and 4 bases for J; bases not matched to a gene: 8. CDR3 size: 14 residues. The germline gives CDR1 ENHRY, CDR2 SYGVKD. The CDR3 DNA is TGTGCCATCAGAGGGACAGCCAGGATCACTGAAGCTTTCTTT. Its protein product is CAIRGTARITEAFF.

At least ten counts were recorded for this clonotype. This chain uses TRBV25-1 with TRBJ2-1, with 10 nucleotides matching TRBD2. The CDR3 is 18 amino acids. J was trimmed by 0 bases and V by 2 bases; bases with no gene match: 7. CDR1 MGHDK and CDR2 SYGVNS come from the germline V gene. CDR3 nucleotides: TGTGCCAGCAGTGAAGAAACGACTAGCGGGTACTCCTACAATGAGCAGTTCTTC. It yields the protein CASSEETTSGYSYNEQFF.

This clonotype appeared many times. The gene calls are TRBV18 and TRBJ2-3; no reliable D call. The V and J ends lost 4 bases and 4 bases respectively, with 3 bases between them. Germline V gene data show CDR1 as KGHSH and CDR2 as LQKENI. CDR3 length: 11 amino acids. The CDR3 sequence: CASSLSDTQYF. CDR3 DNA: TGTGCCAGCTCACTCTCAGATACGCAGTATTTT.

This clonotype was recorded many times. The chain joins TRBV5-5 to TRBJ2-3; D is undetermined. The germline gives CDR1 SGHKS, CDR2 YYEKEE (reference sequence). The CDR3 spans 16 residues. With 0 bases removed from V and 0 bases from J, the gap between germline ends came to 11 bases. This chain's CDR3 is CASSLEVGSSTDTQYF. CDR3 sequence (DNA): TGTGCCAGCAGCTTGGAAGTCGGCAGTAGCACAGATACGCAGTATTTT. The full variable domain, completed using reference TRBV5-5 and TRBJ2-3, is DAGVTQSPTHLIKTRGQQVTLRCSPISGHKSVSWYQQVLGQGPQFIFQYYEKEERGRGNFPDRFSARQFPNYSSELNVNALLLGDSALYLCASSLEVGSSTDTQYFGPGTRLTVL.

By sample share, this clonotype is medium-sized (0.01 to 0.1%). The chain carries TRBV19 and TRBJ1-2; 7 nucleotides line up with TRBD1. V was clipped by 0 bases and J by 3 bases; unmatched bases: 4. The germline CDR1 and CDR2 sequences are LNHDA and SQIVND (reference sequence). The CDR3 is 15 residues long. CDR3 in DNA: TGTGCCAGTAGTATAGACAGGGGGACCTACTATGGCTACACCTTC. Amino acids: CASSIDRGTYYGYTF.

This clonotype has a count of ten or more. The V and J genes are TRBV19 and TRBJ2-7, with 9 positions matching TRBD1. The CDR3 has 15 amino acids. V was clipped by 1 base and J by 3 bases; unmatched bases: 4. Germline V CDR1 and CDR2: LNHDA, SQIVND (reference sequence). This CDR3 reads CASSIGGTGIYEQYF. The CDR3, as DNA: TGTGCCAGTAGTATAGGGGGGACAGGGATCTACGAGCAGTACTTC.

The chain employs TRBV11-1 and TRBJ1-5; weak D call: TRBD1 (6 bases). V was cut by 5 bases and J by 7 bases, with 12 bases left in between. The germline V gene has CDR1 SGHAT and CDR2 FQDESV (reference sequence). The CDR3 length is 13 residues. In DNA form, the CDR3 reads TGTGCCAGCAGCCCCGACAGGCGACAGCCCCAGCATTTT. Protein sequence: CASSPDRRQPQHF.

This clonotype was found many times. This chain joins TRBV6-2 or TRBV6-3 and TRBJ2-3; D possibly uses TRBD1 or TRBD2 (6 bases each). CDR1 MNHEY and CDR2 SVGEGT come from the germline V gene. CDR3 length equals 15 residues. Trimming left V 4 bases short and J 0 bases short, with 11 bases between. The CDR3 region is CASSSIGGSTDTQYF. The DNA of the CDR3 is TGTGCCAGCAGTTCGATAGGGGGGAGCACAGATACGCAGTATTTT.

This clonotype was picked up many times. J is TRBJ1-1 and V is TRBV20-1; 8 bases align to TRBD1. CDR3 size: 13 residues. With V trimmed by 5 bases and J by 1 base, 3 bases remained unmatched. The germline V gene has CDR1 DFQATT and CDR2 SNEGSKA (reference sequence). CDR3 sequence reads: CSARTGWNTEAFF. CDR3 nucleotide sequence: TGCAGTGCTCGGACAGGGTGGAACACTGAAGCTTTCTTT.

This clonotype was picked up many times. This chain links TRBV2 with TRBJ2-7; TRBD2 might be the D (5 bases). The CDR3 extends over 15 amino acids. CDR1 is SNHLY and CDR2 is FYNNEI in the germline V gene. Trimming shortened V by 7 bases and J by 2 bases, and 18 bases separated the two germline ends. The CDR3: CASNGVRSSPYEQYF. CDR3 DNA sequence: TGTGCCAGCAACGGGGTGCGCAGTTCCCCCTACGAGCAGTACTTC.

This clonotype was seen repeatedly, ten times or more. DNA of the CDR3: TGTGCCAGCAGCCACCCTGCAGATACGCAGTATTTT. This codes for CASSHPADTQYF. V and J are TRBV7-9 and TRBJ2-3; D not certain. The germline gives CDR1 SEHNR, CDR2 FQNEAQ (reference sequence). The CDR3 sequence is 12 residues long. The germline V and J ends were trimmed by 5 bases and 4 bases, with 7 bases remaining between them. Variable domain in full (rest from reference TRBV7-9 and TRBJ2-3): DTGVSQNPRHKITKRGQNVTFRCDPISEHNRLYWYRQTLGQGPEFLTYFQNEAQLEKSRLLSDRFSAERPKGSFSTLEIQRTEQGDSAMYLCASSHPADTQYFGPGTRLTVL.

This clonotype was seen a few times. The chain uses TRBV7-8 and TRBJ2-7; 7 bases match TRBD1. Germline V gene lookup returns CDR1 SGHVS and CDR2 FQNEAQ. This CDR3 contains 15 residues. The junction had 11 bases not matched to a gene; V was cut back by 5 bases and J by 4 bases. The CDR3 region is CASSIRQGTGYEQYF. The CDR3 DNA reads TGTGCCAGCAGCATCCGACAGGGAACGGGGTACGAGCAGTACTTC.

At least ten counts were recorded for this clonotype. The chain couples TRBV3-1 to TRBJ2-1, with 10 bases that match TRBD2. The V gene end was trimmed by 1 base and the J gene end by 6 bases; junction bases not matched to a gene: 6. This CDR3 contains 16 residues. Germline CDR1 reads LGHDT; CDR2 reads YNNKEL (reference sequence). The CDR3 protein is CASSQGPGTSVNEQFF. CDR3 bases: TGTGCCAGCAGCCAAGGGCCCGGGACTAGCGTCAATGAGCAGTTCTTC.

This clonotype was counted a few times. This sequence joins TRBV9 and TRBJ1-2; no firm D call. Trimming pared 4 bases from V and 3 bases from J, leaving 13 bases between. The CDR3 extends over 14 amino acids. Germline CDR1 reads SGDLS; CDR2 reads YYNGEE. CDR3 loop: CASSPTMAYYGYTF. The CDR3, as DNA: TGTGCCAGCAGCCCGACTATGGCGTACTATGGCTACACCTTC.

This clonotype was counted ten times or more. This chain joins TRBV12-3 or TRBV12-4 and TRBJ2-7, with TRBD2 identical over 10 bases. The CDR3 contains 14 residues. The J segment lost 12 bases and the V segment lost 3 bases, leaving 11 bases of the junction unmatched. The CDR3 sequence: CASSFRLAGAEGYF. CDR3 DNA: TGTGCCAGCAGTTTTCGCCTAGCGGGAGCCGAGGGGTACTTC.

This clonotype was observed at least ten times. In nucleotides, the CDR3 is TGTGCCAGCAGTTACTCGGCGGGGATCTCAACCGGGGAGCTGTTTTTT. Translating gives CASSYSAGISTGELFF. The chain links TRBV6-6 to TRBJ2-2; TRBD2 might be the D (6 bases). V lost 0 bases and J lost 5, with 13 bases in between. From germline, CDR1 is MNHNY and CDR2 SVGAGI (reference sequence). The CDR3 extends over 16 amino acids.

This clonotype was seen at least ten times. The chain carries TRBV29-1 and TRBJ1-1; TRBD1 might be the D (6 bases). Looked up from germline, CDR1 is SQVTM and CDR2 is ANQGSEA. This CDR3 region has 15 residues. The V gene lost 1 base and the J gene lost 1 base, with 13 bases spanning the gap. CDR3 nucleotide sequence: TGCAGCGTTGAAGCGAGGACAGTCAAGAACACTGAAGCTTTCTTT. Its protein is CSVEARTVKNTEAFF. The whole variable domain, remainder taken from reference TRBV29-1 and TRBJ1-1, is SAVISQKPSRDICQRGTSLTIQCQVDSQVTMMFWYRQQPGQSLTLIATANQGSEATYESGFVIDKFPISRPNLTFSTLTVSNMSPEDSSIYLCSVEARTVKNTEAFFGQGTRLTVV.

The chain uses TRBV7-2 and TRBJ1-1, with 8 nucleotides matching TRBD1. Germline V gene data show CDR1 as SGHTA and CDR2 as FQGNSA. The CDR3 covers 15 residues. The ends lost 5 bases at V and 4 bases at J; junction bases unmatched: 9. The CDR3 reads CASSVGRQGSTEAFF. The CDR3 nucleotides are TGTGCCAGCAGCGTCGGGAGACAGGGGTCCACTGAAGCTTTCTTT. The full variable domain, completed using reference TRBV7-2 and TRBJ1-1, is GAGVSQSPSNKVTEKGKDVELRCDPISGHTALYWYRQSLGQGLEFLIYFQGNSAPDKSGLPSDRFSAERTGGSVSTLTIQRTQQEDSAVYLCASSVGRQGSTEAFFGQGTRLTVV.

This clonotype showed up many times. V gene TRBV30 combines with J gene TRBJ1-5, with no clear D. Trimming stripped 0 bases from V and 6 bases from J, with 15 bases between. The CDR3 has 15 residues. CDR1 is GTSNPN, CDR2 SVGIG, per germline (reference sequence). This CDR3 reads CAWSVRPGDGQPQHF. CDR3 bases: TGTGCCTGGAGTGTACGCCCCGGCGATGGTCAGCCCCAGCATTTT. Filled out from reference TRBV30 and TRBJ1-5, the complete variable domain reads SQTIHQWPATLVQPVGSPLSLECTVEGTSNPNLYWYRQAAGRGLQLLFYSVGIGQISSEVPQNLSASRPQDRQFILSSKKLLLSDSGFYLCAWSVRPGDGQPQHFGDGTRLSIL.

This clonotype ranks as medium-sized. The chain is built from TRBV3-1 and TRBJ1-2, with D uncertain. The CDR3 covers 18 residues. Trimming took off 1 base at V and 0 bases at J, with 18 bases between the two ends. From germline, CDR1 is LGHDT and CDR2 YNNKEL (reference sequence). The CDR3 nucleotides are TGTGCCAGCAGCCAAGGACGTGGGGTCCGTCCAGCTAACTATGGCTACACCTTC. It yields the protein CASSQGRGVRPANYGYTF.

In this sample, this clonotype turned up many times. This rearrangement joins TRBV4-1 to TRBJ2-1; 12 nucleotides line up with TRBD2. Per the germline V gene, CDR1 is MGHRA and CDR2 is YSYEKL. J gave up 7 bases and V 4 bases, and 2 bases lay outside the gene matches. The CDR3 has 14 amino acids. The CDR3 coding sequence is TGCGCCAGCAGCCGAACTAGCGGGAGGAATGAGCAGTTCTTC. Amino acid sequence: CASSRTSGRNEQFF.

There are many counts of this clonotype. This chain uses TRBV20-1 with TRBJ2-1; a weak D match, TRBD2 (5 bases). The CDR3 is 11 amino acids. The ends were cut back, 3 bases at V and 6 bases at J, with 6 bases in the middle. Germline CDR1 is DFQATT and CDR2 is SNEGSKA (reference sequence). The chain's CDR3 is CSARGANEQFF. Here the CDR3 DNA reads TGCAGTGCTAGGGGAGCCAATGAGCAGTTCTTC.

This clonotype came up many times. The genes are TRBV12-3 or TRBV12-4 and TRBJ1-1; tentatively, D is TRBD1 (6 bases). With 6 bases removed from V and 7 bases from J, the gap between germline ends came to 15 bases. The CDR3 contains 13 residues. The CDR3 is CASRTGTRLEAFF. In nucleotides, the CDR3 is TGTGCCAGCAGGACCGGGACACGGCTTGAAGCTTTCTTT.

This clonotype came up many times. The chain carries TRBV2 and TRBJ1-6; D is unclear. Germline-derived CDR1 and CDR2 are SNHLY and FYNNEI. V was shortened by 3 bases and J by 8 bases, with 5 bases between the two germline ends. This CDR3 spans 12 amino acids. The CDR3 region has the DNA TGTGCCAGCAGTGACGGTTATTCACCCCTCCACTTT. Residues: CASSDGYSPLHF.

This clonotype is labeled as medium-sized. The chain carries TRBV30 and TRBJ1-6; maybe TRBD1 (5 bases). CDR1 is GTSNPN and CDR2 is SVGIG in the germline V gene (reference sequence). This CDR3 contains 13 residues. The V gene lost 7 bases and the J gene lost 11 bases, with 18 bases spanning the gap. The CDR3 nucleotides read TGTGCCTTTGCCGAGAACAAGGGGACACCCCTCCACTTT. This gives the protein CAFAENKGTPLHF.

The chain uses TRBV12-3 or TRBV12-4 and TRBJ2-6, with D possibly TRBD1 on 5 matching bases. V was shortened by 5 bases and J by 0 bases, with 11 bases between the two germline ends. The CDR3 contains 16 residues. CDR3 in DNA: TGTGCCAGCAGTATTGGACACCTCTCTGGGGCCAACGTCCTGACTTTC. It specifies CASSIGHLSGANVLTF.

Many counts were recorded for this clonotype. The rearrangement links TRBV30 to TRBJ2-7, with D perhaps TRBD2 (7 bases). Germline assignment: CDR1 GTSNPN and CDR2 SVGIG (reference sequence). V was trimmed by 1 base and J by 6 bases, leaving 10 bases between them. The CDR3 totals 12 residues. CDR3 sequence reads: CAWSARGREQYF. CDR3 nucleotides: TGTGCCTGGAGTGCGCGGGGGCGCGAGCAGTACTTC.

This clonotype is medium-sized in the sample. The chain uses TRBV13 and TRBJ2-3, with 12 bases lining up with TRBD2. This CDR3 spans 17 amino acids. V trimming: 2 bases; J trimming: 2 bases; junction bases outside the gene matches: 5. The germline gives CDR1 PRHDT, CDR2 FYEKMQ (reference sequence). CDR3 in amino acids: CASSLRTSGNPTDTQYF. CDR3 nucleotide sequence: TGTGCCAGCAGCTTACGGACTAGCGGGAACCCCACAGATACGCAGTATTTT.

This clonotype was detected only a few times. V is TRBV7-6 and J is TRBJ1-1, with D possibly TRBD1 on 6 matching bases. V dropped 4 bases and J dropped 8 bases, with 8 bases sitting between them. Germline V gives CDR1 SGHVS, CDR2 FNYEAQ. CDR3 length equals 11 residues. CDR3 in amino acids: CASSSGVEAFF. The CDR3 DNA reads as TGTGCCAGCAGCTCAGGGGTGGAAGCTTTCTTT. Variable domain in full (rest from reference TRBV7-6 and TRBJ1-1): GAGVSQSPRYKVTKRGQDVALRCDPISGHVSLYWYRQALGQGPEFLTYFNYEAQQDKSGLPNDRFSAERPEGSISTLTIQRTEQRDSAMYRCASSSGVEAFFGQGTRLTVV.

Relative to its sample, this clonotype is medium-sized (0.01 to 0.1%). The rearrangement uses TRBV18 and TRBJ2-7, with D perhaps matching TRBD1 (6 bases). The CDR3 runs to 15 residues. Trimming took off 6 bases at V and 5 bases at J, with 20 bases between the two ends. Germline CDR1 is KGHSH and CDR2 is LQKENI. CDR3 loop: CASSEDGGYQDEQYF. The CDR3 region has the DNA TGTGCCAGCTCGGAAGATGGGGGCTACCAGGACGAGCAGTACTTC.

This clonotype was picked up many times. A junction boundary mismatches the germline segment, possibly from a read error. The V call is TRBV5-1, the J call TRBJ2-3; TRBD1 matches at 7 bases. CDR1 and CDR2 from the germline V gene are SGHRS and YFSETQ. This CDR3 is built from 16 residues. The CDR3: CAISGQVWIHTDTQYF. The CDR3 DNA sequence: TGCGCCATCAGCGGACAGGTCTGGATACACACAGATACGCAGTATTTT.